The T cell receptor (beta chain) described here comes from a study of blood T cell repertoires in COVID-19. A few counts support this clone. Clones were read by immunoSEQ multiplex PCR, and TCRdb kept only the in-frame ones, dropping some. The data show about 54,000 clones, less than 95% seen once. Germline values: CDR1 SGHKS, CDR2 YYEKEE (reference sequence). The CDR3 is made up of 16 amino acids. The V gene lost 1 base and the J gene lost 5 bases, with 16 bases spanning the gap. The specimen was peripheral blood. The V gene is TRBV5-5, the J gene TRBJ1-5, with D maybe TRBD1 (6 bases). The origin of this receptor is a middle-aged woman with active COVID-19. This CDR3 reads CASSLRGTRGDQPQHF. CDR3 nucleotide sequence: TGTGCCAGCAGCTTGAGGGGGACACGTGGGGATCAGCCCCAGCATTTT.